A single sample gave rise to the 17 T cell receptor beta chains below, sequenced in a study of shared clonotypes between healthy human individuals. The repertoire was sequenced with immunoSEQ multiplex PCR; TCRdb's copy has only in-frame clones and lacks some. The sample has some 1 million clones; 65% to 80% are singletons. Specimen: memory CD4+ T cells sorted from blood. The subset is: CD45RA-negative fraction. Every receptor here comes from a man between 18 and 35 years old in good health.

The J gene is TRBJ2-7, the V gene TRBV6-5; 7 nucleotides agree with TRBD2. Trimming cost V 3 bases and J 7 bases; bases outside gene matches: 9. The CDR3 loop spans 14 amino acids. The germline gives CDR1 MNHEY, CDR2 SVGAGI. CDR3 nucleotide sequence: TGTGCCAGCAGTTATGAAGCGGGGCGGGAAGAGCAGTACTTC. Translating it yields CASSYEAGREEQYF.

This clone was found a few times. The chain joins TRBV30 to TRBJ1-5; 9 nucleotides line up with TRBD1. J gave up 2 bases and V 0 bases, and 2 bases lay outside the gene matches. Germline values: CDR1 GTSNPN, CDR2 SVGIG (reference sequence). The CDR3 extends over 15 amino acids. CDR3 sequence (DNA): TGTGCCTGGAGTGTACAGGGGGCTGGCAATCAGCCCCAGCATTTT. Protein: CAWSVQGAGNQPQHF.

The chain recombines TRBV6-1 with TRBJ1-5, with D possibly TRBD1 on 5 matching bases. Between the trimmed V and J ends, which lost 3 bases and 6 bases, there was a span of 9 bases. This CDR3 is built from 13 residues. CDR1 is MNHNS, CDR2 SASEGT, per germline. CDR3 protein: CASSDYGAQPQHF. CDR3 in DNA: TGTGCCAGCAGTGATTATGGGGCTCAGCCCCAGCATTTT.

A note on this clone: The junction shows a germline mismatch at one end, possibly a read error. CDR3 DNA: TGCGCCAACAGCCAAGATCGGACTGATAGGGGTACAGATACGCAGTATTTT. Translation: CANSQDRTDRGTDTQYF. The chain joins TRBV4-3 to TRBJ2-3; either TRBD1 or TRBD2 may supply D (5 bases each). The V gene's germline CDR1 is LGHNA and CDR2 YSLEER. The CDR3 runs 17 residues.

The V gene is TRBV30, the J gene TRBJ1-2; TRBD1 matches at 10 bases. V lost 4 bases and J lost 4; bases outside the gene matches: 9. In germline, CDR1 is GTSNPN, CDR2 SVGIG (reference sequence). This CDR3 spans 15 amino acids. Here the CDR3 reads CAWTPDRGGLYGYTF. The CDR3 nucleotides are TGTGCCTGGACCCCGGACAGGGGGGGCCTCTATGGCTACACCTTC.

The V and J genes are TRBV2 and TRBJ1-1; no clear D gene. The CDR3 covers 13 residues. Germline assignment: CDR1 SNHLY and CDR2 FYNNEI. The V end was cut by 4 bases, the J end by 2 bases, with 8 bases between. CDR3 loop: CASSVLVNTEAFF. For the CDR3, the DNA is TGTGCCAGCAGTGTTTTGGTTAACACTGAAGCTTTCTTT.

In DNA form, the CDR3 reads TGTGCCTGGGGGACGGGATACCAATCGCCCCAGCATTTT. Its protein is CAWGTGYQSPQHF. The rearrangement links TRBV30 to TRBJ1-5; D perhaps matches TRBD1 (5 bases). V lost 5 bases to trimming and J lost 9 bases, with 17 bases between them. CDR1 is GTSNPN and CDR2 is SVGIG in the germline V gene (reference sequence). The CDR3 runs to 13 residues.

The chain couples TRBV28 to TRBJ1-5, with D uncertain. V lost 10 bases, J lost 2 bases, and 15 bases lay in between. The CDR3 loop spans 14 amino acids. The germline gives CDR1 MDHEN, CDR2 SYDVKM. The CDR3 region has the DNA TGTGCCACTACCCCGGCCCTAGGCAATCAGCCCCAGCATTTT. This translates into CATTPALGNQPQHF.

This clone was seen a single time. The chain has TRBV27 and TRBJ2-3; possible D gene TRBD2, 6 bases. Germline V gene lookup returns CDR1 MNHEY and CDR2 SMNVEV (reference sequence). The CDR3 is made up of 15 amino acids. V was trimmed by 1 base and J by 3 bases, leaving 11 bases between them. The CDR3 reads CASSLWGGETDTQYF. The CDR3 DNA sequence: TGTGCCAGCAGTTTATGGGGAGGAGAGACAGATACGCAGTATTTT.

V usage is TRBV7-2 and J usage is TRBJ1-1; D is perhaps TRBD1 (6 bases). Germline V gene sequence: CDR1 SGHTA, CDR2 FQGNSA. This CDR3 has 15 amino acids. V shed 5 bases and J shed 1 base, with 14 bases lying between them. The CDR3, as DNA: TGTGCCAGCAGCGGCCGAAGGGGGGAGAACACTGAAGCTTTCTTT. It codes for CASSGRRGENTEAFF.

About this clone: Other DNA sequences in this specimen translate into the identical CDR3. The chain employs TRBV28 and TRBJ1-3; D is unclear. CDR1 and CDR2 (germline): MDHEN, SYDVKM. The CDR3 sequence is 15 residues long. V gave up 4 bases and J gave up 0 bases, with 10 bases separating them. In DNA form, the CDR3 reads TGTGCCAGCAGTTCAAGAGTCAGCTCTGGAAACACCATATATTTT. This codes for CASSSRVSSGNTIYF.

The chain couples TRBV2 to TRBJ1-4; D is uncertain. Per the germline V gene, CDR1 is SNHLY and CDR2 is FYNNEI. The CDR3 contains 16 residues. V was trimmed by 4 bases and J by 0 bases, leaving 12 bases between them. The CDR3 here is CASSAEKIATNEKLFF. The CDR3 nucleotides read TGTGCCAGCAGTGCAGAGAAAATTGCAACTAATGAAAAACTGTTTTTT.

The gene calls are TRBV30 and TRBJ2-5, with D perhaps assigned TRBD1 or TRBD2 (6 bases each). The CDR3 runs 15 residues. Trimming removed 0 bases at V and 4 bases at J, with 15 bases between. Per germline, CDR1 GTSNPN and CDR2 SVGIG (reference sequence). CDR3 nucleotide sequence: TGTGCCTGGAGTGTCGACAGGAGGGGACGAGAGACCCAGTACTTC. Encoded protein: CAWSVDRRGRETQYF. Based on the CDR3 plus reference TRBV30 and TRBJ2-5, the full variable domain is SQTIHQWPATLVQPVGSPLSLECTVEGTSNPNLYWYRQAAGRGLQLLFYSVGIGQISSEVPQNLSASRPQDRQFILSSKKLLLSDSGFYLCAWSVDRRGRETQYFGPGTRLLVL.

This chain joins TRBV1 and TRBJ2-7; TRBD2 reflects the table's D call only, with no check against the DNA. TRBV1 is flagged as a pseudogene. The CDR3 loop spans 14 amino acids. The CDR3 protein is CTTTPRGSADEQYF. The CDR3 DNA reads TGCACCACGACCCCGCGCGGGAGTGCCGACGAGCAGTACTTC.

The chain combines TRBV28 with TRBJ2-7; possibly TRBD1 or TRBD2 for D (6 bases each). CDR3 length equals 14 residues. V lost 6 bases to trimming and J lost 7 bases, with 19 bases between them. Looked up from germline, CDR1 is MDHEN and CDR2 is SYDVKM. The chain's CDR3 is CASSSLAEGVEQYF. DNA for the CDR3: TGTGCCAGCAGCTCCTTAGCGGAGGGGGTGGAGCAGTACTTC.

This clone turned up a few times. V and J are TRBV29-1 and TRBJ1-1; no clear D. CDR1 and CDR2 from the germline V gene are SQVTM and ANQGSEA. This CDR3 has 11 amino acids. Trimming cost V 6 bases and J 10 bases, with 15 bases left between them. CDR3 protein: CSVEGGRRAFF. CDR3 nucleotide sequence: TGCAGCGTAGAGGGCGGGCGGAGAGCTTTCTTT.

As regards this clone: This CDR3 is also generated by other DNA sequences in the sample. This sequence joins TRBV18 and TRBJ2-3; no reliable D call. The CDR3 runs 14 residues. Between the trimmed V and J ends, which lost 3 bases and 0 bases, there was a span of 7 bases. Germline values: CDR1 KGHSH, CDR2 LQKENI. The CDR3 region has the DNA TGTGCCAGCTCACCGCCAGTCAGCACAGATACGCAGTATTTT. Its protein is CASSPPVSTDTQYF. The full variable domain, with the rest looked up from reference TRBV18 and TRBJ2-3, is NAGVMQNPRHLVRRRGQEARLRCSPMKGHSHVYWYRQLPEEGLKFMVYLQKENIIDESGMPKERFSAEFPKEGPSILRIQQVVRGDSAAYFCASSPPVSTDTQYFGPGTRLTVL.